This T cell receptor (beta chain) is drawn from a study of blood T cells in healthy people across ages. Next came a second PCR, run for roughly 7 to 12 cycles, which used a sample-barcoded 5' primer along with a J-beta primer mix. Each CDR3 protein gets one entry after TCRdb re-called the 5' RACE reads with MiXCR. The sample holds about 2 million distinct CDR3 sequences, around half seen once. Overall study findings and caveats: Long-lived donors carried more naive CD4+ cells and greater diversity than aged donors.

About this clonotype itself: No antigen is known for it.

The TCR was taken from a woman aged 40 to 49 in good health. Material: blood.

The CDR3 loop is CSAKRGAASYNEQFF. The DNA for the CDR3 is TGCAGTGCAAAGAGGGGAGCGGCCTCCTACAATGAGCAGTTCTTC. The chain has TRBV20-1 and TRBJ2-1; D tentatively fits TRBD1 or TRBD2 (5 bases each). The CDR3 consists of 15 residues. Germline CDR1 DFQATT, CDR2 SNEGSKA (reference sequence). V gave up 6 bases and J gave up 0 bases, with 15 bases separating them.